This TCR beta chain comes out of a study of CD8 T cells in Susac syndrome (dated by TCRdb to the late 2010s). Background on the whole study: Of the Susac syndrome patients who were sequenced, about eight were in clinical remission while six had clinically active disease. At the time of blood withdrawal, Susac syndrome patients were either therapy-naive, taking corticosteroids (with some also receiving IVIg), or on IVIg alone. Repertoire sequencing was used to test whether CD8+ T cell activation and differentiation in Susac syndrome was antigen driven.

Peripheral blood CD8+ and CD4+ T cells from healthy donors, Susac syndrome patients and multiple sclerosis patients were profiled by high-throughput TCR beta sequencing. Recently defined diagnostic criteria for definite or probable disease were met by the Susac syndrome patients. Bulk CD8+ and CD4+ T cells were purified by magnetic negative isolation, while CD8+ TEMRA cells were enriched using FACS. Blood was drawn into EDTA tubes, processed within 24 hours, and PBMCs were isolated by density gradient centrifugation. PBMCs intended for TCR sequencing were cryopreserved in liquid nitrogen and were subsequently thawed in a 37 degrees C water bath. Purity of sorted or isolated CD4+, CD8+ and CD8+ TEMRA cells was at least 90%. The germline V gene encodes CDR1 SGHTA and CDR2 FQGNSA. V is cut back by 4 bases and J by 7 bases, with 10 bases in the junction unmatched. The CDR3 covers 16 residues, taking in both the cysteine and the phenylalanine. The retained sequence is limited to the CDR3, 48 bases, with the frame set at the first base.

Summary of the overall study and its limitations: No clonal expansion was detected in the CD4+ T cell repertoire of Susac syndrome patients. The TCR sequencing and HLA analysis was acknowledged to have included a relatively small number of individuals.

In the case of this clonotype: The antigen this receptor binds is unknown. No base-level quality is on record; no much larger clone is a single base apart.

RNA was extracted using the RNeasy kit, and 0.5 to 1 microgram was reverse transcribed with random hexamers. The immunoSEQ multiplex PCR assay, covering 54 Vbeta and 13 Jbeta segments, was used to amplify TCR beta CDR3 regions. PCR amplification bias was corrected by using a synthetic template baseline for primer optimization and computational correction. Turning to the authors' computational methods: Reads were annotated to V, D and J genes per IMGT and analyzed with immunoSEQ Analyzer, keeping only productive sequences. To calculate clonality, Shannon entropy was normalized by log2 of the number of productive unique sequences and then subtracted from one. For each patient and control, public and private clones were evaluated within the 100 most prevalent clones. Clones were defined as Susac-specific when absent from the healthy and MS cohorts, from over a thousand published viral clones and from other ImmuneACCESS disease sequences. The public sequencing data were trimmed at Q25 with fastp and processed into clonotypes with MiXCR by TCRdb, which kept only in-frame beta chains. Each CDR3 protein gets just one entry, which takes the most common genes and DNA from the rows behind it. The V and J calls follow TCRdb's processing rather than the paper's. For this sample the table gives some 190,000 distinct CDR3 sequences, of which over 90% were detected only once. The top ten clonotypes cover around 0.15% of the sample.

The chain couples TRBV7-2 to TRBJ2-1; 10 bases in between match TRBD2. The receptor was isolated from a human donor with Susac syndrome. The sample taken for sequencing was CD4+ T cells from PBMCs. This receptor carries the CDR3 CASSSPGSGGVNEQFF. The nucleotide sequence is TGTGCCAGCAGCTCCCCGGGAAGCGGGGGGGTTAATGAGCAGTTCTTC.